Below are 6 T cell receptor beta chains sequenced from a single sample in a study of blood T cell repertoires in COVID-19. This table comes from immunoSEQ multiplex PCR, and its TCRdb copy is limited to in-frame clones, with some not included. The sample lists under 150,000 clones, around 91% occurring once. Input material: peripheral blood. All receptors derive from a woman in her fifties or sixties with active COVID-19.

The rearrangement joins TRBV2 to TRBJ2-7, with a tentative D call TRBD1 (6 bases). Trimming removed 7 bases at V and 6 bases at J, with 19 bases between. CDR3 length equals 14 residues. Germline CDR1 SNHLY, CDR2 FYNNEI. The CDR3 spells CASKGTSGQFEQYF. The CDR3 DNA sequence: TGTGCCAGCAAGGGAACCAGTGGACAGTTCGAGCAGTACTTC.

This chain connects TRBV6-5 to TRBJ2-2; 8 nucleotides match TRBD1. Germline trimming cut 2 bases from V and 7 bases from J; bases unmatched to any gene: 6. The CDR3 is made up of 15 amino acids. Germline V lookup: CDR1 MNHEY, CDR2 SVGAGI. The CDR3 reads CASSYGGTGHGELFF. DNA of the CDR3: TGTGCCAGCAGTTACGGGGGGACAGGACACGGGGAGCTGTTTTTT.

This clone has a count of ten or more. This chain links TRBV7-9 with TRBJ2-7; TRBD1 matches 7 bases. Per germline, CDR1 SEHNR and CDR2 FQNEAQ (reference sequence). This CDR3 is 14 amino acids long. V shed 5 bases, J shed 0 bases, and the junction held 4 bases outside the gene matches. DNA for the CDR3: TGTGCCAGCAGCGAGACAGGGCGCTCCTACGAGCAGTACTTC. As protein: CASSETGRSYEQYF.

V and J are TRBV10-3 and TRBJ1-2; D may be TRBD1 (6 bases). CDR3 size: 12 residues. The V and J ends lost 8 bases and 6 bases respectively, with 13 bases between them. Per the germline V gene, CDR1 is ENHRY and CDR2 is SYGVKD. CDR3 in DNA: TGTGCCATCGGGGCAGGGGATCATGGCTACACCTTC. Its protein product is CAIGAGDHGYTF.

The rearrangement joins TRBV29-1 to TRBJ2-1; 8 bases fit TRBD2. CDR1 is SQVTM, CDR2 ANQGSEA, per germline. V was pared by 7 bases and J by 4 bases, with 6 bases of the junction left unmatched. This CDR3 has 13 residues. In DNA form, the CDR3 reads TGCAGCGCCGCGGGAGGTTCATACAATGAGCAGTTCTTC. Encoded protein: CSAAGGSYNEQFF.

The rearrangement joins TRBV11-1 to TRBJ2-1; D remains unclear. Germline V lookup: CDR1 SGHAT, CDR2 FQDESV (reference sequence). V was clipped by 3 bases and J by 5 bases, with 14 bases between them. The CDR3 contains 15 residues. CDR3 nucleotides: TGTGCCAGCAGCTTCTGGGTACAGAATAACAATGAGCAGTTCTTC. This translates into CASSFWVQNNNEQFF.